The sequence of this T cell receptor (beta chain) was determined in a study of control samples from healthy donors and cancer patients (dated by TCRdb to 2018 to 2020). CDR1 and CDR2 are drawn from the germline V gene: SGHRS, YFSETQ. Trimmed from V: 0 bases; trimmed from J: 8 bases; junction bases lacking a gene match: 5. The CDR3 spans 15 residues, from the cysteine through the phenylalanine. The DNA shown is the 45-base CDR3, in frame from base 1. The library relied on the immunoSEQ multiplex PCR assay. The table was pulled from immuneACCESS by TCRdb, which kept in-frame rearrangements only. Such tables lose some clones; where checked, under half of the loss comes from unresolved V genes, and the rest has no known cause. Present in this sample are roughly 79,000 clones, approximately 84% of which were seen just once. The ten largest clones add up to approximately 15% of the sample. This clone was detected only once. What this receptor recognizes is not known. Base qualities are not at hand, and no much larger clone is one base apart.

The clonotype comes from a man aged 50-60 years in good health. In this chain, TRBV5-1 is recombined with TRBJ1-2; 12 middle bases align to TRBD1. Sequencing was done on a sample of blood. The CDR3 loop reads CASSLGDRGLGGYTF. The sequenced DNA: TGCGCCAGCAGCTTGGGGGACAGGGGGCTAGGAGGCTACACCTTC. With the rest looked up from the reference TRBV5-1 and TRBJ1-2 genes rather than sequenced, the full variable domain is KAGVTQTPRYLIKTRGQQVTLSCSPISGHRSVSWYQQTPGQGLQFLFEYFSETQRNKGNFPGRFSGRQFSNSRSEMNVSTLELGDSALYLCASSLGDRGLGGYTFGSGTRLTVV.